This entry lists 10 T cell receptor beta chains sequenced from one sample in a study of blood T cells in healthy people across ages. Then a second PCR, running roughly 7 to 11 cycles, was carried out with a sample-barcoded 5' primer and a J-beta primer mix. TCRdb fed the 5' RACE reads into MiXCR, producing one record per CDR3 protein. The data contain about 700,000 distinct CDR3 sequences, less than 40% of them singletons. Sequences were obtained from blood. The source is a woman older than 75 in good health.

This clonotype was found many times. The chain joins TRBV20-1 to TRBJ2-7; 9 nucleotides align to TRBD1. The CDR3 has 15 amino acids. V lost 0 bases and J lost 6; bases outside the gene matches: 9. CDR1 and CDR2 (germline): DFQATT, SNEGSKA (reference sequence). CDR3 in amino acids: CSARDSDRGGSEQYF. CDR3 DNA sequence: TGCAGTGCTAGAGATTCGGACAGGGGAGGGAGCGAGCAGTACTTC.

The V call is TRBV7-9, the J call TRBJ2-7, with 7 bases fitting TRBD1. This CDR3 is built from 16 residues. Germline-derived CDR1 and CDR2 are SEHNR and FQNEAQ (reference sequence). The trim removed 5 bases at V and 0 bases at J, leaving 10 bases unmatched. In DNA form, the CDR3 reads TGTGCCAGCAGCCCACGACAGGGCCAATCCTCCTACGAGCAGTACTTC. Amino acids: CASSPRQGQSSYEQYF.

In the case of this clonotype: The CDR3 carries no conserved terminal phenylalanine or tryptophan, so it likely arises from a read error. The chain is built from TRBV5-1 and TRBJ2-3; D is ambiguous. CDR3 size: 14 residues. V gave up 0 bases and J gave up 1 base, with 6 bases separating them. Germline loops: CDR1 SGHRS, CDR2 YFSETQ. CDR3 region: CASSLDRGTDTQYL. DNA of the CDR3: TGCGCCAGCAGCTTGGATAGGGGCACAGATACGCAGTATTTG.

The V call is TRBV5-1, the J call TRBJ1-1, with 8 positions matching TRBD1. After removal of 0 bases from V and 3 bases from J, the junction contained 7 bases not matched to a gene. The CDR3 consists of 16 residues. Germline CDR1 is SGHRS and CDR2 is YFSETQ. CDR3 sequence reads: CASSLAGQGGDTEAFF. CDR3 nucleotides: TGCGCCAGCAGCTTGGCCGGACAGGGAGGGGACACTGAAGCTTTCTTT.

Turning to this clonotype: The junction does not match germline at one end; this may be a read error. The V call is TRBV9, the J call TRBJ2-7, with D possibly being TRBD1 (5 bases). This CDR3 comprises 16 residues. Germline values: CDR1 SGDLS, CDR2 YYNGEE. DNA of the CDR3: TGTGCCCGCAGCGTAGTGTCTCAGGGAATGGAATACGAGCAGTACTTC. This gives the protein CARSVVSQGMEYEQYF. Filled out from reference TRBV9 and TRBJ2-7, the complete variable domain reads DSGVTQTPKHLITATGQRVTLRCSPRSGDLSVYWYQQSLDQGLQFLIQYYNGEERAKGNILERFSAQQFPDLHSELNLSSLELGDSALYFCARSVVSQGMEYEQYFGPGTRLTVT.

This clonotype was found many times. The V call is TRBV11-2, the J call TRBJ2-7; possibly TRBD2 for D (5 bases). Germline V lookup: CDR1 SGHAT, CDR2 FQNNGV. Between the trimmed V and J ends, which lost 0 bases and 5 bases, there was a span of 14 bases. The CDR3 runs 15 residues. The CDR3 DNA follows: TGTGCCAGCAGCTTAGATCCCTCCCCCGGGAACGAGCAGTACTTC. Translating gives CASSLDPSPGNEQYF.

This clonotype has a count of ten or more. V is TRBV7-2 and J is TRBJ2-5; D assignment may be TRBD1 or TRBD2 (6 bases each). Germline V lookup: CDR1 SGHTA, CDR2 FQGNSA. CDR3 length: 14 amino acids. V dropped 1 base and J dropped 9 bases, with 15 bases sitting between them. DNA for the CDR3: TGTGCCAGCAGCTTAGGAGAGGGGGGAACGGCCCAGTACTTC. It is translated as CASSLGEGGTAQYF.

This sequence joins TRBV5-6 and TRBJ1-1, with 8 bases fitting TRBD1. Germline assignment: CDR1 SGHDT and CDR2 YYEEEE. J lost 8 bases, V lost 4 bases, and 10 bases had no gene match. This CDR3 region has 14 residues. The DNA for the CDR3 is TGTGCCAGCAGCCGCCCCGAGGACAGGGACGAAGCTTTCTTT. The encoded protein is CASSRPEDRDEAFF.

The chain carries TRBV20-1 and TRBJ2-1, with D possibly being TRBD1 or TRBD2 (5 bases each). CDR3 length equals 11 residues. Per the germline V gene, CDR1 is DFQATT and CDR2 is SNEGSKA (reference sequence). Between the trimmed V and J ends, which lost 6 bases and 9 bases, there was a span of 12 bases. Written as DNA, the CDR3 is TGCAGTGCCCGGGGCTATGGTGAGCAGTTCTTC. It yields the protein CSARGYGEQFF.

The genes are TRBV7-2 and TRBJ2-5, with D possibly TRBD1 on 5 matching bases. Per the germline V gene, CDR1 is SGHTA and CDR2 is FQGNSA. The ends were cut back, 3 bases at V and 4 bases at J, with 15 bases in the middle. This CDR3 region has 15 residues. The CDR3 sequence: CASSFQGSRGETQYF. The CDR3 region has the DNA TGTGCCAGCAGCTTTCAGGGATCGCGAGGAGAGACCCAGTACTTC.